This is a list of T cell receptor beta chains from one sample in a study of technical replicates of blood from a few donors. The table came from immunoSEQ multiplex PCR; TCRdb's copy has only in-frame clones and leaves some out. This sample has 65,000 to 90,000 clones; roughly 98% occur once, and the top ten carry less than 0.25%. Sequencing was done on a sample of T cells isolated from PBMCs. These receptors all come from a human donor in good health. Both conserved end residues are part of each CDR3. The order of the fields is J gene, V gene, clone size, D gene, CDR3 length, CDR3 DNA, CDR3 protein. D genes are given only for firm matches. Part of the rows lack a size; the others show once, few, many or a class for expanded clones.

J: TRBJ2-3
V: TRBV11-3
size: NA
D: TRBD2
length: 16
DNA: TGTGCCAGCAGCTTCGCGGGAGGGCCAGGAACAGATACGCAGTATTTT
CDR3: CASSFAGGPGTDTQYF

J: TRBJ1-2
V: TRBV29-1
size: NA
D: NA
length: 11
DNA: TGCAGCGTTGAACTGGGGGGAGGCTACACCTTC
CDR3: CSVELGGGYTF

J: TRBJ2-7
V: TRBV5-4
size: NA
D: TRBD1
length: 15
DNA: TGTGCCAGCAGCCTGGACAGGGGGCCTCTCTACGAGCAGTACTTC
CDR3: CASSLDRGPLYEQYF

J: TRBJ2-7
V: TRBV29-1
size: NA
D: TRBD1
length: 14
DNA: TGCAGCGTAGCTTCCGGGACAGGGGGAATGGAGCAGTACTTC
CDR3: CSVASGTGGMEQYF

J: TRBJ1-1
V: TRBV7-2
size: once
D: TRBD1
length: 14
DNA: TGTGCCAGCAGCCCCCGACAGGGGTACACTGAAGCTTTCTTT
CDR3: CASSPRQGYTEAFF

J: TRBJ2-2
V: TRBV2
size: NA
D: NA
length: 14
DNA: TGTGCCAGCAGTGTTACTGCAAACACCGGGGAGCTGTTTTTT
CDR3: CASSVTANTGELFF

J: TRBJ1-1
V: TRBV5-1
size: NA
D: TRBD1
length: 12
DNA: TGCGCCAGCAGCAGGGGACAGGGTGAAGCTTTCTTT
CDR3: CASSRGQGEAFF

J: TRBJ2-7
V: TRBV9
size: NA
D: TRBD1
length: 15
DNA: TGTGCCAGCAGCGGGACTCGGGACAGGCTGGGCGAGCAGTACTTC
CDR3: CASSGTRDRLGEQYF

J: TRBJ1-5
V: TRBV6-5
size: NA
D: NA
length: 13
DNA: TGTGCCAGCAGTCAGACAGCAAATCAGCCCCAGCATTTT
CDR3: CASSQTANQPQHF

J: TRBJ1-1
V: TRBV2
size: NA
D: NA
length: 14
DNA: TGTGCCAGCAGTGGGTACAGGGTCGGGACTGAAGCTTTCTTT
CDR3: CASSGYRVGTEAFF